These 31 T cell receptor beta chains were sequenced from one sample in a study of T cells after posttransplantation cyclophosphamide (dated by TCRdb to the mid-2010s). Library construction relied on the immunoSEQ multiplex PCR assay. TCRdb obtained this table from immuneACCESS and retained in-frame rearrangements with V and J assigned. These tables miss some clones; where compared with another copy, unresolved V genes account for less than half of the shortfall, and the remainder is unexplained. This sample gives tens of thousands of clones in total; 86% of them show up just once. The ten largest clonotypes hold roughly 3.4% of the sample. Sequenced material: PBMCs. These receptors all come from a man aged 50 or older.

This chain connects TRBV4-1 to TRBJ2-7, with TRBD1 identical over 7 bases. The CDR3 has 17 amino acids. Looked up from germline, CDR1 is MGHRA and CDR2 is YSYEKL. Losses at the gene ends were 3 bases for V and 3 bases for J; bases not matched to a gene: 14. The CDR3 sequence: CASSHSPTGQSYYEQYF. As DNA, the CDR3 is TGCGCCAGCAGCCATTCACCCACGGGACAGAGTTACTACGAGCAGTACTTC.

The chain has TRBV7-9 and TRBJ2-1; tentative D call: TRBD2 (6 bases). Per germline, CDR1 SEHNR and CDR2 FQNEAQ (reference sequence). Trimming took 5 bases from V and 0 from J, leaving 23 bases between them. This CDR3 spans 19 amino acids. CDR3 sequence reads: CASSPRGGRAVSSYNEQFF. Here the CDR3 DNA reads TGTGCCAGCAGCCCGAGGGGAGGCCGGGCGGTTAGCTCCTACAATGAGCAGTTCTTC.

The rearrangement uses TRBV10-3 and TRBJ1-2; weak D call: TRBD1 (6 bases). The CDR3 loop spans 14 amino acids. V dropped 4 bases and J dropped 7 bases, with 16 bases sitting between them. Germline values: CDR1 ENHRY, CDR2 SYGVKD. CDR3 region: CAISGAFGGGGYTF. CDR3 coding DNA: TGTGCCATCAGTGGGGCATTTGGGGGCGGTGGCTACACCTTC.

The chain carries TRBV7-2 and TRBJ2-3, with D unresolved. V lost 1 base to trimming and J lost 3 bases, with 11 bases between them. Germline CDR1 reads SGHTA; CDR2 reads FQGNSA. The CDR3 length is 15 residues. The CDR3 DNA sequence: TGTGCCAGCAGCTTAGATTCTCGCGCGACAGATACGCAGTATTTT. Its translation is CASSLDSRATDTQYF.

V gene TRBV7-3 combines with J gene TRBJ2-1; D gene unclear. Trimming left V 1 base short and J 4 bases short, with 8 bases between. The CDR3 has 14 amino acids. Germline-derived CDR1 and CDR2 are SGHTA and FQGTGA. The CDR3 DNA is TGTGCCAGCAGCTTAAATCCGGGTTACAATGAGCAGTTCTTC. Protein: CASSLNPGYNEQFF.

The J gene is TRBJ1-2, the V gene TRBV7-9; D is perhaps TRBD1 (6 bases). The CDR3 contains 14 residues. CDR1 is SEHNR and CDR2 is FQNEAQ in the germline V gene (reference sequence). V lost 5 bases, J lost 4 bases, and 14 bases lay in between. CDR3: CASSLMTGPYGYTF. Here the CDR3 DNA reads TGTGCCAGCAGCCTTATGACAGGCCCCTATGGCTACACCTTC. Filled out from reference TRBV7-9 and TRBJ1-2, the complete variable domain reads DTGVSQNPRHKITKRGQNVTFRCDPISEHNRLYWYRQTLGQGPEFLTYFQNEAQLEKSRLLSDRFSAERPKGSFSTLEIQRTEQGDSAMYLCASSLMTGPYGYTFGSGTRLTVV.

CDR3 loop: CASSWTGGTYEQYF. The CDR3, as DNA: TGTGCCAGCAGTTGGACAGGGGGGACCTACGAGCAGTACTTC. The rearrangement joins TRBV27 to TRBJ2-7; 10 bases match TRBD1. The CDR3 covers 14 residues. V was pared by 4 bases and J by 2 bases, with 2 bases of the junction left unmatched. Germline V lookup: CDR1 MNHEY, CDR2 SMNVEV (reference sequence).

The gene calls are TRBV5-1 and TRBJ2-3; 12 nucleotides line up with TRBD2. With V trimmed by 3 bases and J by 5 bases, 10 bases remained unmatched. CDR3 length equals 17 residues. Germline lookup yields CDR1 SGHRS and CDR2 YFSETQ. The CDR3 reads CASSSSTSGGVRDTQYF. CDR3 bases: TGCGCCAGCAGCTCCTCGACTAGCGGGGGAGTAAGAGATACGCAGTATTTT.

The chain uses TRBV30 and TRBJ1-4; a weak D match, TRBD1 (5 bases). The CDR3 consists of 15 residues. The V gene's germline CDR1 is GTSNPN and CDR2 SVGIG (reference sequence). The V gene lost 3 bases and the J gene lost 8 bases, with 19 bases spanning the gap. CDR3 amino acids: CAWSRSSGGGEKLFF. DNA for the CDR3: TGTGCCTGGAGCCGGAGTAGTGGGGGAGGGGAAAAACTGTTTTTT.

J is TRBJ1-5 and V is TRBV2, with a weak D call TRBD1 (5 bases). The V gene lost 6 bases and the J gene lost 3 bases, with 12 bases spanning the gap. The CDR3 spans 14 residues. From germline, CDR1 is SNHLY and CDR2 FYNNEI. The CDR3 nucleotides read TGTGCCAGCAGAGCCCGGGGGATCAATCAGCCCCAGCATTTT. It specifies CASRARGINQPQHF.

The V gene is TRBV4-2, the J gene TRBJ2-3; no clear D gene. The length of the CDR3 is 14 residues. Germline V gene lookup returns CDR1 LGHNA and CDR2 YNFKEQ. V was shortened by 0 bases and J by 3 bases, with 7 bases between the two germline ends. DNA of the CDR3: TGTGCCAGCAGCCAAGACGGGTTTACAGATACGCAGTATTTT. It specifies CASSQDGFTDTQYF.

CDR3 in amino acids: CASSQASRLAGLDTQYF. The CDR3 nucleotides are TGTGCCAGCAGCCAAGCGAGTCGGCTAGCGGGACTCGATACGCAGTATTTT. The V call is TRBV4-2, the J call TRBJ2-3, with 9 bases aligning to TRBD2. CDR3 length: 17 amino acids. The germline V gene encodes CDR1 LGHNA and CDR2 YNFKEQ. Trimming removed 1 base from V and 6 bases from J; junction bases left unmatched: 11.

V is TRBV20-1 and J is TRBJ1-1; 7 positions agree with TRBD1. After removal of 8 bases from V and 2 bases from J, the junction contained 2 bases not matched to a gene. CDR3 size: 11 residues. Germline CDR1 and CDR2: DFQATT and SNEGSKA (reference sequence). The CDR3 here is CSYRGNTEAFF. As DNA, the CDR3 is TGCAGTTACAGGGGCAACACTGAAGCTTTCTTT.

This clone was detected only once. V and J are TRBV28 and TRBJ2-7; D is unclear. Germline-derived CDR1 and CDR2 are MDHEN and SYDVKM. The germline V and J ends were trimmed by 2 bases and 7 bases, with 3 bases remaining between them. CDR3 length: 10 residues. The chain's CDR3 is CASSLREQYF. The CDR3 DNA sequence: TGTGCCAGCAGTTTACGGGAGCAGTACTTC.

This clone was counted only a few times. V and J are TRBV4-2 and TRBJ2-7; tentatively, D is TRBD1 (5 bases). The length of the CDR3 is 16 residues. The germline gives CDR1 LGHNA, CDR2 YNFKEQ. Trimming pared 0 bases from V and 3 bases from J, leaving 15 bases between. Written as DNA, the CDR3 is TGTGCCAGCAGCCAAGAAGGTGGCAGGGTCGGCTACGAGCAGTACTTC. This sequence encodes CASSQEGGRVGYEQYF.

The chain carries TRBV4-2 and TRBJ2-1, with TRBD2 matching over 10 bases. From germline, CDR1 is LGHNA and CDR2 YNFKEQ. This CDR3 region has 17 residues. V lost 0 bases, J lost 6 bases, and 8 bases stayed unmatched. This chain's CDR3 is CASSQDPPSGSFNEQFF. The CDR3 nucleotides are TGTGCCAGCAGCCAAGATCCCCCTAGCGGGAGCTTCAATGAGCAGTTCTTC.

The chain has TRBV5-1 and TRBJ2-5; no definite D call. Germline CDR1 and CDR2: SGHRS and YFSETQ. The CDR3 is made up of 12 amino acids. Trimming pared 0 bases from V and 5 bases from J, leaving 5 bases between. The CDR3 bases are TGCGCCAGCAGCTTGGTATTCGAGACCCAGTACTTC. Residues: CASSLVFETQYF. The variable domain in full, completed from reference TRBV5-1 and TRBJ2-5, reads KAGVTQTPRYLIKTRGQQVTLSCSPISGHRSVSWYQQTPGQGLQFLFEYFSETQRNKGNFPGRFSGRQFSNSRSEMNVSTLELGDSALYLCASSLVFETQYFGPGTRLLVL.

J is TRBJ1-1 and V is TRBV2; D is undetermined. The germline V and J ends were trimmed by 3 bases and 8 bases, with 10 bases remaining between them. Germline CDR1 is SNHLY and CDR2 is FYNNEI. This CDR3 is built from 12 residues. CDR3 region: CASSDSFSEAFF. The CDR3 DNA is TGTGCCAGCAGTGACAGTTTTTCCGAAGCTTTCTTT.

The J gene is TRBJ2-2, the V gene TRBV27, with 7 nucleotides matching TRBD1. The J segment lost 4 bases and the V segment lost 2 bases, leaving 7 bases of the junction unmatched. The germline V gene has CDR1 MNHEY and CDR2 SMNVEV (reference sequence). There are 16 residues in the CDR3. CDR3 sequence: CASSLGAGGLTGELFF. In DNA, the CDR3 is TGTGCCAGCAGTTTAGGGGCAGGGGGTCTCACCGGGGAGCTGTTTTTT.

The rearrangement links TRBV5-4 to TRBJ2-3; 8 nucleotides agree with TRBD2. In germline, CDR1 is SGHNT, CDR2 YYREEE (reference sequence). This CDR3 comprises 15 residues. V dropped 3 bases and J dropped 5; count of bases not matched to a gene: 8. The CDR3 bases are TGTGCCAGCAGCTCTCCGGGACTAGGGGGAGATACGCAGTATTTT. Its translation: CASSSPGLGGDTQYF.

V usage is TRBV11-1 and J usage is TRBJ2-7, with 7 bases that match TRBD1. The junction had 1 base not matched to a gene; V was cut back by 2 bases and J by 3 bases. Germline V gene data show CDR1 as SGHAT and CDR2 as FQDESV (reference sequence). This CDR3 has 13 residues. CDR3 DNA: TGTGCCAGCAGCTTATCAGGGGGCTACGAGCAGTACTTC. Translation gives CASSLSGGYEQYF.

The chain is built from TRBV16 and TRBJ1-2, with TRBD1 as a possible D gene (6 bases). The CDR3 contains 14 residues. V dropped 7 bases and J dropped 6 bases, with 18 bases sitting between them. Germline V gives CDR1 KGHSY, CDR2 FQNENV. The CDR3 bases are TGTGCCAGCACCCCGGGCAGGGGAGTTCATGGCTACACCTTC. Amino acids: CASTPGRGVHGYTF.

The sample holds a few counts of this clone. In DNA, the CDR3 is TGTGCCAGCAGATCGCAGGGGCTAGATGAAAAACTGTTTTTT. This translates into CASRSQGLDEKLFF. The chain joins TRBV6-1 to TRBJ1-4; possible D gene TRBD1, 6 bases. Trimming removed 6 bases from V and 6 bases from J, with 14 bases in between. Germline CDR1 and CDR2: MNHNS and SASEGT. The CDR3 length is 14 residues.

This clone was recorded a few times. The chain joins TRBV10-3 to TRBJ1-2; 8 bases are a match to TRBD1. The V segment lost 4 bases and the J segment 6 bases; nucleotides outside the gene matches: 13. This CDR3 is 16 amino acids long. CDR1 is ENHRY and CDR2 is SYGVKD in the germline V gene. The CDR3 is CAISALHGQGSHGYTF. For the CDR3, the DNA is TGTGCCATCAGTGCTCTACATGGACAGGGCAGTCATGGCTACACCTTC.

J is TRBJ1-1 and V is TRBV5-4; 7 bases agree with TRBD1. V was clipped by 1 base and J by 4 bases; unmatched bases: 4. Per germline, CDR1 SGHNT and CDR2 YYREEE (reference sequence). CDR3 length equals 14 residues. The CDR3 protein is CASSLQGVGTEAFF. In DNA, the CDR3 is TGTGCCAGCAGCTTGCAGGGGGTGGGCACTGAAGCTTTCTTT. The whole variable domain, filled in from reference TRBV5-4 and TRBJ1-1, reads ETGVTQSPTHLIKTRGQQVTLRCSSQSGHNTVSWYQQALGQGPQFIFQYYREEENGRGNFPPRFSGLQFPNYSSELNVNALELDDSALYLCASSLQGVGTEAFFGQGTRLTVV.

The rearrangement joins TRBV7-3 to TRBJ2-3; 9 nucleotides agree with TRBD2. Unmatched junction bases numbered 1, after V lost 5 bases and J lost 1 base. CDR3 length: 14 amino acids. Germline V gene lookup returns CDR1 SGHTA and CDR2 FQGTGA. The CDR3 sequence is CASSRLAGTDTQYF. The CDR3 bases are TGTGCCAGCAGCCGACTAGCGGGCACAGATACGCAGTATTTT.

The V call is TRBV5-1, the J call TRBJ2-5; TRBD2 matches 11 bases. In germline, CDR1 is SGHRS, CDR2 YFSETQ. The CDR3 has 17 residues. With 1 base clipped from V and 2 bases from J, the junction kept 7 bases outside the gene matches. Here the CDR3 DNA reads TGCGCCAGCAGCTTGAGGACTAGCGGGTGGGAGCAAGAGACCCAGTACTTC. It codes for CASSLRTSGWEQETQYF.

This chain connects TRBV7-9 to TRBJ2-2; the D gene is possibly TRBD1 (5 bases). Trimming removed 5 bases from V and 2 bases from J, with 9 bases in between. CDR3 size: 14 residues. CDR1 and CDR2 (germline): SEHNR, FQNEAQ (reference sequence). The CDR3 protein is CASSPGSNTGELFF. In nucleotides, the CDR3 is TGTGCCAGCAGCCCAGGGTCCAACACCGGGGAGCTGTTTTTT. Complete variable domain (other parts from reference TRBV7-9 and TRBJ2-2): DTGVSQNPRHKITKRGQNVTFRCDPISEHNRLYWYRQTLGQGPEFLTYFQNEAQLEKSRLLSDRFSAERPKGSFSTLEIQRTEQGDSAMYLCASSPGSNTGELFFGEGSRLTVL.

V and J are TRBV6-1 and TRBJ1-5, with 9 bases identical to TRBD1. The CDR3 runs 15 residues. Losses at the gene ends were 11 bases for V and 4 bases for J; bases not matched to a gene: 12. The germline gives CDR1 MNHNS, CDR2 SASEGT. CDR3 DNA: TGTGCCGGCTCAAGGGGACAGGGTGGTAATCAGCCCCAGCATTTT. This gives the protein CAGSRGQGGNQPQHF.

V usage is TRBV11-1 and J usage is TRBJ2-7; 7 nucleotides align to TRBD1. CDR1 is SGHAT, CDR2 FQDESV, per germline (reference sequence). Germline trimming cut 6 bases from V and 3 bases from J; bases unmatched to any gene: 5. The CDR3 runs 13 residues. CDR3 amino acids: CASRTTGYYEQYF. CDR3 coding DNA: TGTGCCAGCAGGACGACAGGGTACTACGAGCAGTACTTC.

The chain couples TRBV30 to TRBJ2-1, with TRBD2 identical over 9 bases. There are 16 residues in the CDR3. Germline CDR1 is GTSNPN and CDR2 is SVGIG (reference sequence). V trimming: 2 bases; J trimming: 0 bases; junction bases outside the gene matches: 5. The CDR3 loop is CAWSNSGSPSYNEQFF. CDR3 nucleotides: TGTGCCTGGAGTAATAGCGGGAGCCCCTCCTACAATGAGCAGTTCTTC.